This T cell receptor (beta chain) emerged from a study of cytomegalovirus exposure and HLA in healthy donors. Nominally healthy donors provided the samples, though records likely missed some immune exposures. Germline-derived CDR1 and CDR2 are MGHRA and YSYEKL. The CDR3 runs to 17 residues. V was trimmed by 6 bases and J by 2 bases, leaving 21 bases between them. The PCR had 60 Vbeta and 13 Jbeta primers. Measured with immunoSEQ multiplex PCR; TCRdb has only the in-frame clones, and not every one. The sample data list about 140,000 clones. The sample was PBMCs. The gene calls are TRBV4-1 and TRBJ2-3; D is undetermined. The TCR was taken from a woman aged 18 to 35 in good health and CMV-seronegative. Here the CDR3 DNA reads TGCGCCAGCAGAGAAATCGGCAAAAGGAGACCCACAGATACGCAGTATTTT. As protein: CASREIGKRRPTDTQYF.